Below, one TCR beta chain is given with its context. Its antigen is not known. Untouched CD4+ T cells were isolated by negative selection, averaging about 98% purity. These data originate in a study of T cell repertoires and HLA-DP antigens. Whole-study context: Donor ages ranged from 18-to-29 to 60-to-69; two men, one woman.

The V gene's germline CDR1 is LGHNT and CDR2 FRNRAP. The CDR3 extends over 13 amino acids. Trimming removed 1 base at V and 7 bases at J, with 8 bases between. The table came from immunoSEQ multiplex PCR; TCRdb's copy has only in-frame clones and leaves some out. The table includes about 73,000 clones, around three quarters detected once. The sequencing sample was made of CD4+ T cells from PBMCs. This clonotype was obtained from a man aged 60 to 69 in good health and CMV-seronegative. The J gene is TRBJ1-5, the V gene TRBV12-5; D unclear. The CDR3 DNA reads as TGTGCTAGTGGTTTGGGAACCGTCCAGCCCCAGCATTTT. It is translated as CASGLGTVQPQHF.